The entry below gives a single T cell receptor (beta chain) sequence along with its context. Using immunoSEQ multiplex PCR, the repertoire was profiled, and TCRdb retains in-frame clones only, with some absent. This sample has almost 35,000 clones, with more than 90% found just once. The entry originates in a study of blood T cell repertoires in COVID-19. The overall study: Researchers got acute and convalescent COVID-19 samples from the United States, Italy and Spain. In each case, the material was cDNA or gDNA derived from T cells, B-cell-depleted T cells, or PBMCs.

The CDR3 sequence is 15 residues long. Germline V gene sequence: CDR1 MGHDK, CDR2 SYGVNS. J gave up 4 bases and V 4 bases, and 7 bases lay outside the gene matches. Sequences were obtained from peripheral blood. This chain links TRBV25-1 with TRBJ1-2; 9 nucleotides agree with TRBD1. The receptor was isolated from a man in his fifties or sixties with active or convalescent COVID-19. This CDR3 reads CASSAGDRDSYGYTF. In DNA, the CDR3 is TGTGCCAGCAGTGCGGGGGACAGGGATAGCTATGGCTACACCTTC.